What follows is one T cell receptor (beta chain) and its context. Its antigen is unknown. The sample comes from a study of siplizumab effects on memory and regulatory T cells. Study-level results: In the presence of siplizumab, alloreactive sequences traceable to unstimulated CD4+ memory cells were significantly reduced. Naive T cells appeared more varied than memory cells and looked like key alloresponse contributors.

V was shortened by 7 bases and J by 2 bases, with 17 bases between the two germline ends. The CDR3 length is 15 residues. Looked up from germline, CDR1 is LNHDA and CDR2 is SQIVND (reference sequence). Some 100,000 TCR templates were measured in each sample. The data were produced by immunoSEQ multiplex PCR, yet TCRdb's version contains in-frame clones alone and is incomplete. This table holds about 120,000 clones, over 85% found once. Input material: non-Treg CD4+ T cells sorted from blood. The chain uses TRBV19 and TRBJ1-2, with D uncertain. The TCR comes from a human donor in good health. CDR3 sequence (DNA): TGTGCCAGTACCTGGGCCTTAGGGATGAACTATGGCTACACCTTC. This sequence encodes CASTWALGMNYGYTF.